This is a list of T cell receptor beta chains from one sample in a study of tumor-infiltrating lymphocytes in localized non-small cell lung cancer. Profiling relied on immunoSEQ multiplex PCR, and the TCRdb table lists in-frame clones only, not all of them. The sample contains more than 15,000 clones, around 75% of which appear only once. The material sequenced was lung tumor tissue. These receptors were taken from a human donor with non-small cell lung cancer. Both conserved end residues are trimmed from each CDR3. The order of the fields is CDR3 length, J gene, V gene, CDR3 protein.

13 | TRBJ1-4 | TRBV4-1 | ASSQQGRVGEKLF
12 | TRBJ2-7 | TRBV28 | ASNGQGVRNEQY
13 | TRBJ1-5 | TRBV6-6 | ASSRTGTSNQPQH
14 | TRBJ2-3 | TRBV9 | ASSVGGGRWTDTQY
12 | TRBJ2-7 | TRBV7-3 | ASSATGAPDEQY
13 | TRBJ2-1 | TRBV19 | ASSMGLAGNNEQF
13 | TRBJ1-5 | TRBV11-2 | ASSLDRDRAQPQH
14 | TRBJ2-1 | TRBV14 | ASSPVTGAYYNEQF
11 | TRBJ1-1 | TRBV30 | AFSGQGGTEAF
13 | TRBJ2-1 | TRBV7-2 | ASSLLAGGPNEQF
12 | TRBJ1-4 | TRBV19 | ASSPGGAREKLF
14 | TRBJ1-2 | TRBV27 | ASSSQPTGGLDGYT
14 | TRBJ2-1 | TRBV28 | ASSDPTGGARNEQF
14 | TRBJ1-3 | TRBV5-4 | ASSDKGQGAGNTIY
13 | NA | TRBV6-1 | ASSEAAGGAYEQY
12 | TRBJ2-3 | TRBV7-8 | ASSRQGSTDTQY
16 | TRBJ2-7 | TRBV5-1 | ASSLSASGTTSGYEQY
13 | TRBJ1-1 | TRBV30 | AWSPCRGCNTEAF
14 | TRBJ1-5 | TRBV15 | ATSDRTGGLNQPQH
13 | TRBJ1-4 | TRBV5-4 | ASSLGGAGNEKLF
11 | TRBJ1-3 | TRBV18 | ASSPNAGSTIY
14 | TRBJ1-5 | TRBV7-2 | ASSPARGATNQPQH
11 | TRBJ2-1 | TRBV5-6 | ASTGDVGNEQF
13 | TRBJ2-1 | TRBV6-1 | ASSEEWSSYNEQF
14 | TRBJ1-4 | TRBV4-1 | ASSQDVTGGYEKLF
14 | TRBJ2-3 | TRBV5-1 | ASSLEGRTSTDTQY
13 | TRBJ1-6 | TRBV6-1 | ASRGGAGKNSPLH
12 | TRBJ2-7 | TRBV30 | AWSVSREYYEQY
15 | TRBJ2-7 | TRBV27 | ASSLSMGSGRALEQY
11 | TRBJ2-3 | TRBV10-1 | ASSETSSNTQY